This TCR beta chain originates from a study of T cell repertoires in cytomegalovirus infection. Points from the study as a whole: The response measured ex vivo was dominated by TCR beta clonotypes (HLA-C-restricted and CMV-specific).

The table lists this clonotype with a few counts. The antigen is not known. Trimming removed 3 bases from V and 3 bases from J, with 9 bases in between. Germline-derived CDR1 and CDR2 are MDHEN and SYDVKM. There are 13 residues in the CDR3. TCRdb recomputed calls from the reads with MiXCR, one row per CDR3 protein. The sample shows about 310,000 distinct CDR3 sequences, 15% to 20% of them seen only once. The sequenced sample was PBMCs. This TCR was recovered from a human donor in good health (CMV status not recorded). Some clones in this sample may be carry-over from other donors' samples. This chain uses TRBV28 with TRBJ2-7, with D uncertain. The CDR3 is CASSFYRGYEQYF. The CDR3 bases are TGTGCCAGCAGTTTCTACAGAGGCTACGAGCAGTACTTC.